Here is one T cell receptor (beta chain) with its context. Its target is not known. The CDR3 has 14 residues. The germline V and J ends were trimmed by 1 base and 14 bases, with 16 bases remaining between them. Germline CDR1 SGHDT, CDR2 YYEEEE. This specimen comes from a study of T cells after yellow fever vaccination. Background on the study: The authors prepared low-cell-number fractions using SMART-Seq v4 Ultra Low Input.

The TCR cDNA carried a universal primer site and UMIs from 5'RACE template switching. MiXCR, applied by TCRdb to the 5' RACE reads, yields one record per CDR3 protein. The sample yields around 320,000 distinct CDR3 sequences, 3.5% to 5% seen once. Findings of the study overall: Reappearing after the booster were most of the clones from primary vaccination (around 96% CD4, 70% to 90% CD8). Relatively few clonotypes were ones that appeared in both CD4 and CD8 compartments.

The TCR sequence derives from a man younger than 35 who received the YFV17D yellow fever vaccine. The chain is built from TRBV5-6 and TRBJ1-6; D is uncertain. The sample consisted of PBMCs, taken 15 days after the yellow fever booster vaccination. The DNA for the CDR3 is TGTGCCAGCAGCTTGTTAACCGGGAGCCTCGCCCTCCACTTT. The encoded protein is CASSLLTGSLALHF.